Listed here are 11 T cell receptor beta chains from one sample, sequenced in a study of T cell responses to AZD1222 COVID-19 vaccine. Data came from immunoSEQ multiplex PCR; TCRdb stores just in-frame clones and leaves some out. The sample carries some 130,000 clones, around nine tenths recorded once. The source was peripheral blood, collected on day 0 of AZD1222 vaccination. The receptor source for this set is an adult in good health.

The V and J genes are TRBV5-1 and TRBJ2-5, with 8 bases aligning to TRBD2. V was pared by 0 bases and J by 5 bases, with 6 bases of the junction left unmatched. Germline assignment: CDR1 SGHRS and CDR2 YFSETQ. There are 15 residues in the CDR3. The CDR3 DNA sequence: TGCGCCAGCAGCTTGGCGGGGGGGCCGTGGGAGACCCAGTACTTC. It encodes CASSLAGGPWETQYF.

A few counts support this clone. The chain uses TRBV7-2 and TRBJ1-1; unclear D gene. This CDR3 is built from 14 residues. Trimming removed 5 bases at V and 2 bases at J, with 12 bases between. The germline V gene encodes CDR1 SGHTA and CDR2 FQGNSA. CDR3 bases: TGTGCCAGCAGCCGGTCGAGGGTTAACACTGAAGCTTTCTTT. Protein sequence: CASSRSRVNTEAFF.

This rearrangement joins TRBV5-4 to TRBJ2-1, with 7 bases identical to TRBD1. CDR1 is SGHNT, CDR2 YYREEE, per germline (reference sequence). With 2 bases clipped from V and 2 bases from J, the junction kept 4 bases outside the gene matches. The CDR3 contains 15 residues. The CDR3 bases are TGTGCCAGCAGCTTCGGGCAGGGGGCCTACAATGAGCAGTTCTTC. This encodes CASSFGQGAYNEQFF.

The chain uses TRBV6-6 and TRBJ2-7, with D unresolved. The CDR3 consists of 15 residues. The V and J ends lost 2 bases and 2 bases respectively, with 13 bases between them. In germline, CDR1 is MNHNY, CDR2 SVGAGI (reference sequence). The CDR3 is CASSYPPRLTYEQYF. CDR3 coding DNA: TGTGCCAGCAGTTACCCTCCCAGGTTAACCTACGAGCAGTACTTC.

The CDR3 DNA sequence: TGTGCCAGCAGCCAGCGGCCTAAGGACAGCACCTACGAGCAGTACTTC. It yields the protein CASSQRPKDSTYEQYF. This rearrangement joins TRBV7-8 to TRBJ2-7, with D perhaps TRBD1 (6 bases). V was cut by 5 bases and J by 2 bases, with 19 bases left in between. The CDR3 spans 16 residues. From germline, CDR1 is SGHVS and CDR2 FQNEAQ. Drawing the rest from reference TRBV7-8 and TRBJ2-7, the complete variable domain is GAGVSQSPRYKVAKRGQDVALRCDPISGHVSLFWYQQALGQGPEFLTYFQNEAQLDKSGLPSDRFFAERPEGSVSTLKIQRTQQEDSAVYLCASSQRPKDSTYEQYFGPGTRLTVT.

The CDR3 spells CAINSLAGADNEQFF. The CDR3 nucleotides are TGTGCCATCAACTCACTAGCGGGGGCGGACAATGAGCAGTTCTTC. The chain links TRBV10-3 to TRBJ2-1; 11 bases fit TRBD2. The germline V gene has CDR1 ENHRY and CDR2 SYGVKD. V trimming: 7 bases; J trimming: 5 bases; junction bases outside the gene matches: 7. This CDR3 spans 15 amino acids.

This rearrangement joins TRBV2 to TRBJ2-1; a possible D gene is TRBD1 (6 bases). The germline V gene has CDR1 SNHLY and CDR2 FYNNEI. Trimming pared 6 bases from V and 6 bases from J, leaving 21 bases between. CDR3 length: 16 amino acids. The CDR3: CASRGDSGAPPNEQFF. The CDR3, as DNA: TGTGCCAGCAGAGGCGATTCAGGGGCACCACCCAATGAGCAGTTCTTC.

The gene calls are TRBV18 and TRBJ1-1; 10 bases match TRBD1. CDR3 size: 15 residues. V was pared by 0 bases and J by 6 bases, with 4 bases of the junction left unmatched. Per the germline V gene, CDR1 is KGHSH and CDR2 is LQKENI. CDR3 region: CASSPPGQGRSEAFF. As DNA, the CDR3 is TGTGCCAGCTCACCACCGGGACAGGGGAGATCTGAAGCTTTCTTT.

This sequence joins TRBV7-2 and TRBJ1-1; D is perhaps TRBD1 (5 bases). CDR3 length: 11 amino acids. V lost 10 bases, J lost 3 bases, and 9 bases lay in between. From germline, CDR1 is SGHTA and CDR2 FQGNSA. The CDR3 loop reads CANRKDTEAFF. CDR3 coding DNA: TGTGCCAACAGGAAGGACACTGAAGCTTTCTTT.

J is TRBJ1-3 and V is TRBV15; D unclear. Germline V gene lookup returns CDR1 LNHNV and CDR2 YYDKDF (reference sequence). The CDR3 covers 16 residues. Trimming shortened V by 0 bases and J by 2 bases, and 11 bases separated the two germline ends. The CDR3 protein is CATSRDAVSAGNTIYF. CDR3 in DNA: TGTGCCACCAGCAGAGATGCAGTAAGCGCTGGAAACACCATATATTTT.

This clone was seen just once. The chain uses TRBV6-5 and TRBJ1-1, with D unclear. Between the trimmed V and J ends, which lost 2 bases and 7 bases, there was a span of 11 bases. Germline V gives CDR1 MNHEY, CDR2 SVGAGI. CDR3 length equals 13 residues. The CDR3 protein is CASSYGGLLEAFF. Here the CDR3 DNA reads TGTGCCAGCAGTTACGGAGGGTTACTTGAAGCTTTCTTT.